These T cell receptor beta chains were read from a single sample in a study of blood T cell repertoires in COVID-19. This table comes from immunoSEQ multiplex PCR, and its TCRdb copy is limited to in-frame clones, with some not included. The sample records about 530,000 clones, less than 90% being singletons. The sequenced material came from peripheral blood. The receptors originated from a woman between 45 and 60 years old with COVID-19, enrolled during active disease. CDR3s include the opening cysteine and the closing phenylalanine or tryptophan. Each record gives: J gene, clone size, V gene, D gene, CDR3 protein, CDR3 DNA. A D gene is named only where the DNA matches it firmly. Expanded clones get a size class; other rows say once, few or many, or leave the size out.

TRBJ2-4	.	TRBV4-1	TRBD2	CASSLGFTSAAKNIQYF	TGCGCCAGCAGCCTGGGATTCACTAGCGCGGCCAAAAACATTCAGTACTTC
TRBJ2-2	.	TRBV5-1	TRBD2	CASSGLAGSTGELFF	TGCGCCAGCAGTGGACTAGCGGGATCGACCGGGGAGCTGTTTTTT
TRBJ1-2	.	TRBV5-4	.	CASTWGGDNYGYTF	TGTGCCAGCACCTGGGGGGGGGATAACTATGGCTACACCTTC
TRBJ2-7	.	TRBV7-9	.	CASSVTTGKMTYEQYF	TGTGCCAGCAGCGTGACAACAGGGAAGATGACCTACGAGCAGTACTTC
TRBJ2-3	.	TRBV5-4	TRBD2	CASSPRLAGATDTQYF	TGTGCCAGCAGCCCTCGACTAGCGGGGGCGACAGATACGCAGTATTTT
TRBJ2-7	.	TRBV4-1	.	CASSTLGTYNYEQYF	TGCGCCAGCTCGACTTTAGGGACTTACAACTACGAGCAGTACTTC
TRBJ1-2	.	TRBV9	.	CASSQSAGDTNGYTF	TGTGCCAGCAGCCAATCCGCGGGGGATACTAATGGCTACACCTTC
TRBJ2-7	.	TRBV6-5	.	CASSYSSGSAYEQYF	TGTGCCAGCAGTTACTCATCAGGGTCGGCCTACGAGCAGTACTTC
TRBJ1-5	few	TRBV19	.	CASSGGAQPQHF	TGTGCCAGTAGTGGGGGGGCCCAGCCCCAGCATTTT
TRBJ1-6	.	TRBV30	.	CAWTRGAGNSPLHF	TGTGCCTGGACCCGGGGGGCAGGGAATTCACCCCTCCACTTT
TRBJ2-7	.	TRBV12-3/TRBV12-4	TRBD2	CASGIGGVYEQYF	TGTGCCAGCGGGATTGGGGGGGTCTACGAGCAGTACTTC
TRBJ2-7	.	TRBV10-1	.	CASSGLGKDEQYF	TGCGCCAGCAGTGGACTAGGGAAGGACGAGCAGTACTTC
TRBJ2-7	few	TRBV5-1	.	CASSLNREFSYEQYF	TGCGCCAGCAGCTTGAACAGGGAATTTTCCTACGAGCAGTACTTC
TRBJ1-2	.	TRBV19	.	CASSIGGNYGYTF	TGTGCCAGTAGTATCGGAGGGAACTATGGCTACACCTTC
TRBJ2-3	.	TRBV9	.	CASSPSDTQYF	TGTGCCAGCAGCCCGTCAGATACGCAGTATTTT
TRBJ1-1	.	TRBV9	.	CASSVGRVGTEAFF	TGTGCCAGCAGCGTAGGCAGGGTGGGCACTGAAGCTTTCTTT
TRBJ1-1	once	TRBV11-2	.	CASSLRALNTEAFF	TGTGCCAGCAGCTTGCGAGCCTTGAACACTGAAGCTTTCTTT
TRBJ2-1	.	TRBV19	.	CASSSSEAASYNEQFF	TGTGCCAGTAGTAGTTCGGAGGCCGCGTCCTACAATGAGCAGTTCTTC
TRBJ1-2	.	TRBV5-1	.	CASSLVVGARDYGYTF	TGCGCCAGCAGCTTGGTTGTGGGGGCGCGAGACTATGGCTACACCTTC
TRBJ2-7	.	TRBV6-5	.	CASGPQGGEQYF	TGTGCCAGTGGCCCCCAGGGGGGCGAGCAGTACTTC
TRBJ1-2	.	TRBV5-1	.	CASSLDRLDYGYTF	TGCGCCAGCAGCTTGGACAGGCTGGACTATGGCTACACCTTC
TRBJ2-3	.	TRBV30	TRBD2	CAWSGLAGRTDTQYF	TGTGCCTGGAGTGGCCTAGCGGGACGCACAGATACGCAGTATTTT
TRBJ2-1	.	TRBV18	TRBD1	CASSPPVGQGTYNEQFF	TGTGCCAGCTCACCACCGGTCGGACAGGGAACTTACAATGAGCAGTTCTTC
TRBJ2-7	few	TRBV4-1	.	CASSLAAPGTPLYEQYF	TGCGCCAGCAGCCTCGCAGCCCCCGGGACTCCCCTTTACGAGCAGTACTTC